This entry lists 5 T cell receptor beta chains sequenced from one sample in a study of early T cells in non-severe SARS-CoV-2 infection. Via MiXCR, TCRdb re-called the 5' RACE reads, giving one row per CDR3 protein. The table lists about 29,000 distinct CDR3 sequences, approximately 5.4% of them singletons. The sample was whole blood. Source of these receptors: an adult who was a healthcare worker with PCR-confirmed SARS-CoV-2 infection or an uninfected control (not recorded which).

V and J are TRBV6-1 and TRBJ1-5; D is possibly TRBD1 (5 bases). The CDR3 consists of 16 residues. V was clipped by 7 bases and J by 3 bases, with 19 bases between them. The germline V gene encodes CDR1 MNHNS and CDR2 SASEGT. CDR3 nucleotides: TGTGCCAGCACTGCCGTCCCTGGGGGGAACAATCAGCCCCAGCATTTT. This gives the protein CASTAVPGGNNQPQHF.

This clonotype was recorded a few times. The rearrangement links TRBV5-4 to TRBJ2-1; tentative D call: TRBD1 (8 bases). The length of the CDR3 is 17 residues. V was trimmed by 3 bases and J by 6 bases, leaving 22 bases between them. CDR1 is SGHNT and CDR2 is YYREEE in the germline V gene (reference sequence). CDR3 protein: CASSSRLQGEGANEQFF. CDR3 nucleotides: TGTGCCAGCAGCTCCCGGCTACAGGGGGAGGGGGCCAATGAGCAGTTCTTC. The full variable domain, its missing parts supplied by reference TRBV5-4 and TRBJ2-1, is ETGVTQSPTHLIKTRGQQVTLRCSSQSGHNTVSWYQQALGQGPQFIFQYYREEENGRGNFPPRFSGLQFPNYSSELNVNALELDDSALYLCASSSRLQGEGANEQFFGPGTRLTVL.

Ten or more counts support this clonotype. The CDR3 loop reads CASRRRDGGSTDTQYF. CDR3 nucleotides: TGTGCCAGCAGACGCCGGGACGGAGGTAGCACAGATACGCAGTATTTT. The chain links TRBV2 to TRBJ2-3; D is possibly TRBD1 or TRBD2 (5 bases each). The CDR3 is made up of 16 amino acids. Germline V gene lookup returns CDR1 SNHLY and CDR2 FYNNEI. With 6 bases removed from V and 0 bases from J, the gap between germline ends came to 16 bases.

This clonotype was found many times. The V gene is TRBV27, the J gene TRBJ2-6; 7 bases fit TRBD1. Germline CDR1 reads MNHEY; CDR2 reads SMNVEV (reference sequence). The CDR3 spans 16 residues. The V and J ends lost 5 bases and 0 bases, in that order; junction bases with no gene match: 4. The CDR3 sequence: CASSPDRFSGANVLTF. CDR3 DNA sequence: TGTGCCAGCAGTCCGGACAGGTTCTCTGGGGCCAACGTCCTGACTTTC.

In its sample, this clonotype was seen many times. V is TRBV23-1 and J is TRBJ2-7, with 7 bases that match TRBD1. TRBV23-1 is an ORF, and what it does is uncertain. With V trimmed by 4 bases and J by 4 bases, 10 bases remained unmatched. The CDR3 spans 15 residues. The CDR3 sequence: CASSPPGQPTYEQYF. CDR3 DNA sequence: TGCGCCAGCAGTCCACCGGGACAGCCCACATACGAGCAGTACTTC.